A selection of T cell receptor beta chains follows, all from one sample in a study of shared clonotypes between healthy human individuals. The table came from immunoSEQ multiplex PCR; TCRdb's copy has only in-frame clones and leaves some out. The top ten clones hold 20% to 25% of a sample with about 680,000 clones, 92% of them seen once. The sequenced sample was naive CD8+ T cells sorted from blood. The source is a man younger than 40 in good health. Both conserved end residues are part of each CDR3. Each record gives: J gene, clone size, V gene, D gene, CDR3 protein, CDR3 DNA. D genes are given only for firm matches. Size values are once, few and many counts, or a class for expanded clones, and some rows have none.

TRBJ2-2	.	TRBV11-2	TRBD2	CASSGGLAGRITGELFF	TGTGCCAGCAGCGGGGGACTAGCGGGACGCATCACCGGGGAGCTGTTTTTT
TRBJ2-1	.	TRBV10-1	.	CASRNRGPGTKNEQFF	TGCGCCAGCAGGAATAGGGGTCCCGGGACCAAAAATGAGCAGTTCTTC
TRBJ2-7	.	TRBV7-2	TRBD1	CASSLGTGEPYEQYF	TGTGCCAGCAGCCTCGGGACAGGGGAGCCCTACGAGCAGTACTTC
TRBJ2-3	.	TRBV9	TRBD2	CASSVALSTSGLTDTQYF	TGTGCCAGCAGCGTAGCCCTATCGACTAGCGGACTAACAGATACGCAGTATTTT
TRBJ2-4	once	TRBV6-5	TRBD2	CASSYSSGGEENIQYF	TGTGCCAGCAGTTACTCCTCGGGAGGAGAAGAAAACATTCAGTACTTC
TRBJ2-7	.	TRBV4-1	.	CASSLGRGAYEQYF	TGCGCCAGCAGCCTTGGTAGGGGAGCCTACGAGCAGTACTTC
TRBJ1-2	.	TRBV15	.	CATSSSPRTGPLGGYTF	TGTGCCACCAGCAGTTCACCGCGCACAGGACCTCTAGGTGGCTACACCTTC
TRBJ1-1	.	TRBV5-5	TRBD1	CVSRRTGGEFTEAFF	TGTGTCAGCAGGCGGACAGGGGGCGAGTTCACTGAAGCTTTCTTT
TRBJ1-1	.	TRBV5-1	TRBD1	CASSSRTGDAEAFF	TGCGCCAGCAGCTCTAGGACAGGTGACGCTGAAGCTTTCTTT
TRBJ2-5	.	TRBV7-9	TRBD1	CASSENPSQGSQETQYF	TGTGCCAGCAGCGAAAACCCTTCACAGGGGTCACAAGAGACCCAGTACTTC
TRBJ2-7	.	TRBV7-2	.	CASSPWVGYEQYF	TGTGCCAGCAGCCCCTGGGTGGGCTACGAGCAGTACTTC
TRBJ2-7	.	TRBV7-9	TRBD2	CASSSGLAGVSSYEQYF	TGTGCCAGCAGCTCTGGACTAGCGGGAGTTAGCTCCTACGAGCAGTACTTC
TRBJ2-2	.	TRBV19	.	CASSAISGISRELFF	TGTGCCAGTAGTGCCATTTCAGGGATTAGTCGGGAGCTGTTTTTT
TRBJ2-2	.	TRBV7-6	TRBD2	CASSAGLTYTGELFF	TGTGCCAGCAGCGCGGGACTAACCTACACCGGGGAGCTGTTTTTT
TRBJ2-2	.	TRBV7-6	TRBD2	CASSPRGLAANTGELFF	TGTGCCAGCAGCCCCCGGGGACTAGCGGCGAACACCGGGGAGCTGTTTTTT
TRBJ1-5	.	TRBV2	.	CASSDSPHQPQHF	TGTGCCAGCAGTGACAGTCCTCATCAGCCCCAGCATTTT
TRBJ2-4	.	TRBV29-1	.	CSVENGEWENIQYF	TGCAGCGTTGAGAATGGGGAATGGGAAAACATTCAGTACTTC
TRBJ2-7	.	TRBV7-9	.	CASSLAVSSYEQYF	TGTGCCAGCAGCCTAGCAGTATCCTCCTACGAGCAGTACTTC
TRBJ1-5	.	TRBV4-1	.	CASSQVTGYSNQPQHF	TGCGCCAGCAGCCAAGTTACAGGCTATAGCAATCAGCCCCAGCATTTT
TRBJ2-3	.	TRBV6-1	.	CASHPGFTDTQYF	TGTGCCAGCCACCCGGGGTTCACAGATACGCAGTATTTT
TRBJ2-2	once	TRBV7-9	.	CASSEQAGELFF	TGTGCCAGCAGCGAGCAAGCCGGGGAGCTGTTTTTT
TRBJ2-5	.	TRBV2	.	CASRAYGEETQYF	TGTGCCAGCAGGGCCTACGGAGAAGAGACCCAGTACTTC
TRBJ2-3	.	TRBV14	.	CASSQVSGPTDTQYF	TGTGCCAGCAGCCAAGTTTCGGGGCCCACAGATACGCAGTATTTT
TRBJ2-3	.	TRBV6-4	.	CASSDSQGSTDTQYF	TGTGCCAGCAGTGACTCCCAGGGTTCCACAGATACGCAGTATTTT
TRBJ1-5	.	TRBV27	.	CASGGYQPQHF	TGTGCCAGCGGGGGTTATCAGCCCCAGCATTTT
TRBJ1-1	.	TRBV5-1	.	CASSWTVGGTEAFF	TGCGCCAGCAGCTGGACCGTTGGTGGCACTGAAGCTTTCTTT
TRBJ2-5	.	TRBV19	.	CASSPLGTQETQYF	TGTGCCAGTAGTCCTCTGGGAACTCAAGAGACCCAGTACTTC
TRBJ1-5	once	TRBV10-3	.	CAISESRENQPQHF	TGTGCCATCAGTGAGTCGAGGGAAAATCAGCCCCAGCATTTT
TRBJ2-7	once	TRBV6-5	.	CASSMDSAYEQYF	TGTGCCAGCTCGATGGACAGCGCCTACGAGCAGTACTTC
TRBJ2-7	.	TRBV29-1	TRBD1	CSVGVFGTGGANYEQYF	TGCAGCGTTGGAGTTTTTGGGACAGGGGGCGCGAACTACGAGCAGTACTTC
TRBJ2-1	.	TRBV14	TRBD2	CASSQETSDEQFF	TGTGCCAGCAGCCAAGAGACTAGCGATGAGCAGTTCTTC
TRBJ2-1	.	TRBV30	TRBD1	CAWSSGTGVEQFF	TGTGCCTGGAGTTCCGGGACAGGGGTTGAGCAGTTCTTC
TRBJ2-7	.	TRBV2	.	CASSEAPAGGSYEQYF	TGTGCCAGCAGTGAAGCCCCCGCAGGGGGGTCCTACGAGCAGTACTTC
TRBJ2-2	.	TRBV27	.	CASSPIGTQNTGELFF	TGTGCCAGCAGTCCGATAGGCACCCAAAACACCGGGGAGCTGTTTTTT